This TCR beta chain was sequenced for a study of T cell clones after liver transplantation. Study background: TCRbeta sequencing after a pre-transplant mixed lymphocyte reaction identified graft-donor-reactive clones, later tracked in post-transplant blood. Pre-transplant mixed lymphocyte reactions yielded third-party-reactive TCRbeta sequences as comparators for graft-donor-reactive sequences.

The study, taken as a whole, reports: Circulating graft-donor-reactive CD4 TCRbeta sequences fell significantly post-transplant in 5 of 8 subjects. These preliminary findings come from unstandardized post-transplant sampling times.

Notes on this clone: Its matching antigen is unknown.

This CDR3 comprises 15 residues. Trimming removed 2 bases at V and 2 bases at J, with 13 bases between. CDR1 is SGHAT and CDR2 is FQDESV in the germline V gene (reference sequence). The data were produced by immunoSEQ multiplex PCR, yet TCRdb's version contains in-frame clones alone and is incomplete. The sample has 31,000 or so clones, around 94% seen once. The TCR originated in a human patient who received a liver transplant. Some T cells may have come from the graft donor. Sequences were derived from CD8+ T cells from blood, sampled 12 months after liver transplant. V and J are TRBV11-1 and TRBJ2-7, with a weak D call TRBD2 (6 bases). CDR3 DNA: TGTGCCAGCAGCTTACTCCCGGGAGAAACCTACGAGCAGTACTTC. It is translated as CASSLLPGETYEQYF.